The rows below give T cell receptor beta chains drawn from one sample of a study of lymphopenia after photon versus proton radiotherapy. TCRdb's table, derived via immunoSEQ multiplex PCR, lists solely in-frame clones and lacks some. The data hold about 35,000 clones, with approximately 90% observed a single time. The sample in question was peripheral blood, obtained from a patient treated with photon-based radiotherapy. The receptors stem from a man aged 55 to 70 with cholangiocarcinoma. CDR3s include the opening cysteine and the closing phenylalanine or tryptophan. A D gene is named only where the DNA matches it firmly. Where a row states a size, it is once, few, many or the class of an expanded clone; other rows omit it.

size,V,J,D,CDR3,DNA
NA,TRBV7-3,TRBJ2-3,NA,CASSLNGGSTDTQYF,TGTGCCAGCAGCTTAAACGGGGGAAGCACAGATACGCAGTATTTT
NA,TRBV4-1,TRBJ2-1,TRBD2,CASSQEGTSGRGNEQFF,TGCGCCAGCAGCCAAGAAGGGACTAGCGGGAGGGGGAATGAGCAGTTCTTC
NA,TRBV2,TRBJ2-1,TRBD1,CASTPSKGADYNEQFF,TGTGCCAGCACTCCATCGAAGGGGGCCGACTACAATGAGCAGTTCTTC
NA,TRBV28,TRBJ1-2,NA,CASSETQDGPANYGYTF,TGTGCCAGCAGTGAAACTCAAGACGGGCCAGCTAACTATGGCTACACCTTC
NA,TRBV6-1,TRBJ2-5,NA,CASSERETQYF,TGTGCCAGCAGTGAGCGGGAGACCCAGTACTTC
NA,TRBV18,TRBJ2-7,TRBD2,CASHPGLAGDEQYF,TGTGCCAGCCACCCGGGACTAGCGGGAGACGAGCAGTACTTC
few,TRBV11-2,TRBJ1-5,TRBD1,CASSWDRRQPQHF,TGTGCCAGCAGCTGGGACAGGAGGCAGCCCCAGCATTTT
NA,TRBV2,TRBJ2-7,TRBD1,CASSLGQGTLVREQYF,TGTGCCAGTTCATTGGGACAGGGTACCCTTGTACGCGAGCAGTACTTC
NA,TRBV5-4,TRBJ1-6,NA,CASSLKGQHSPLHF,TGTGCCAGCAGCTTGAAGGGACAACACTCACCCCTCCACTTT
NA,TRBV11-3,TRBJ2-7,NA,CASCPRSGESHEQYF,TGTGCCAGCTGTCCCCGGTCGGGGGAGTCGCACGAGCAGTACTTC
NA,TRBV6-5,TRBJ2-7,NA,CASSYSGEQYF,TGTGCCAGCAGTTACTCCGGTGAGCAGTACTTC
NA,TRBV28,TRBJ2-7,TRBD1,CASRRGRGRRLYPYEQYF,TGTGCCAGCCGTCGGGGCAGGGGGCGCAGGTTATACCCCTACGAGCAGTACTTC
NA,TRBV28,TRBJ1-2,TRBD1,CASTATRGQIYGYTF,TGTGCCAGCACCGCCACTAGGGGACAGATCTATGGCTACACCTTC
medium-sized,TRBV5-1,TRBJ1-3,TRBD1,CASSLSQGASGNTIYF,TGCGCCAGCAGCTTGAGTCAGGGGGCATCTGGAAACACCATATATTTT
NA,TRBV11-2,TRBJ2-2,NA,CASSLAPRGYTGELFF,TGTGCCAGCAGCTTAGCCCCCAGGGGTTACACCGGGGAGCTGTTTTTT
NA,TRBV7-9,TRBJ2-1,TRBD2,CASSLRLAGGDNEQFF,TGTGCCAGCAGCCTCCGACTAGCGGGGGGGGACAATGAGCAGTTCTTC
NA,TRBV19,TRBJ2-2,NA,CASSIGGYHTGELFF,TGTGCCAGTAGTATCGGAGGGTATCACACCGGGGAGCTGTTTTTT
NA,TRBV4-1,TRBJ2-5,TRBD2,CASSRPSGVKETQYF,TGCGCCAGCAGCCGACCTAGCGGGGTGAAAGAGACCCAGTACTTC
NA,TRBV9,TRBJ2-1,TRBD2,CASSRPGLAGGKGSRNEQFF,TGTGCCAGCAGCCGACCGGGACTAGCGGGAGGAAAGGGGAGTCGCAATGAGCAGTTCTTC
NA,TRBV28,TRBJ2-1,TRBD2,CASSETGTSIINEQFF,TGTGCCAGCAGTGAAACCGGGACTAGTATAATCAATGAGCAGTTCTTC
NA,TRBV19,TRBJ2-3,TRBD1,CASRRTGGIDTQYF,TGTGCCAGTAGACGGACAGGGGGAATAGATACGCAGTATTTT
NA,TRBV5-1,TRBJ2-3,NA,CASSQVRLTTSTDTQYF,TGCGCCAGCAGCCAGGTACGACTAACGACGAGCACAGATACGCAGTATTTT
NA,TRBV9,TRBJ1-4,NA,CASTLGSTNEKLFF,TGTGCCAGCACCCTAGGGTCGACTAATGAAAAACTGTTTTTT
NA,TRBV7-8,TRBJ2-7,NA,CASTQGVITYEQYF,TGTGCCAGCACCCAAGGGGTTATAACCTACGAGCAGTACTTC
NA,TRBV7-9,TRBJ2-7,NA,CASSLGGRYEQYF,TGTGCCAGCAGCTTAGGGGGTCGCTACGAGCAGTACTTC
NA,TRBV20-1,TRBJ2-1,TRBD1,CSARADRAQFF,TGCAGTGCTAGAGCCGACAGGGCGCAGTTCTTC
NA,TRBV5-1,TRBJ1-1,NA,CASSGGRGGTEAFF,TGCGCCAGCTCCGGAGGGAGGGGAGGGACTGAAGCTTTCTTT
NA,TRBV19,TRBJ1-4,NA,CASSIGGANEKLFF,TGTGCCAGTAGTATTGGGGGAGCTAATGAAAAACTGTTTTTT
NA,TRBV5-6,TRBJ2-1,NA,CASCDLNNEQFF,TGTGCCAGCTGTGATCTAAACAATGAGCAGTTCTTC
NA,TRBV6-6,TRBJ2-7,NA,CASSLGGGASGTF,TGTGCCAGCAGTTTAGGGGGAGGGGCTAGCGGAACCTTC
NA,TRBV28,TRBJ2-2,NA,CASSEALEPGELFF,TGTGCCAGCAGTGAGGCATTGGAACCCGGGGAGCTGTTTTTT
NA,TRBV5-1,TRBJ2-1,NA,CASSLDLNNEQFF,TGCGCCAGCAGCTTGGACCTAAACAATGAGCAGTTCTTC
NA,TRBV6-4,TRBJ1-1,TRBD1,CARSPTGDTEAFF,TGTGCCAGAAGTCCAACAGGGGACACTGAAGCTTTCTTT
NA,TRBV19,TRBJ1-1,NA,CASSSPTGGRMNTEAFF,TGTGCCAGTAGTAGCCCGACCGGGGGCAGAATGAACACTGAAGCTTTCTTT
NA,TRBV21-1,TRBJ2-7,NA,CASSKLISYEQYF,TGTGCCAGCAGCAAATTGATCTCCTACGAGCAGTACTTC
NA,TRBV5-6,TRBJ2-4,NA,CASSSGAGNIQYF,TGTGCCAGCAGCTCGGGGGCAGGGAACATTCAGTACTTC
NA,TRBV7-8,TRBJ2-3,TRBD2,CASSLESGGVRDTQYF,TGTGCCAGCAGCTTAGAAAGCGGGGGTGTTAGAGATACGCAGTATTTT
NA,TRBV5-4,TRBJ2-7,TRBD2,CASSQDRTSSSYEQYF,TGTGCCAGCAGCCAAGATCGGACTAGCTCCTCCTACGAGCAGTACTTC
NA,TRBV7-9,TRBJ1-1,TRBD1,CASSFRQGDTEAFF,TGTGCCAGCAGCTTTAGACAGGGCGACACTGAAGCTTTCTTT
NA,TRBV10-2,TRBJ2-3,NA,CASNNRDPDTDTQYF,TGCGCCAGCAATAACCGGGACCCAGACACAGATACGCAGTATTTT
NA,TRBV5-6,TRBJ2-1,TRBD1,CASSLESGGLSYNEQFF,TGTGCCAGCAGCTTGGAGTCAGGGGGCCTCTCCTACAATGAGCAGTTCTTC
NA,TRBV4-1,TRBJ2-3,NA,CASSQDNKEFTDTQYF,TGCGCCAGCAGCCAAGATAATAAGGAGTTCACAGATACGCAGTATTTT